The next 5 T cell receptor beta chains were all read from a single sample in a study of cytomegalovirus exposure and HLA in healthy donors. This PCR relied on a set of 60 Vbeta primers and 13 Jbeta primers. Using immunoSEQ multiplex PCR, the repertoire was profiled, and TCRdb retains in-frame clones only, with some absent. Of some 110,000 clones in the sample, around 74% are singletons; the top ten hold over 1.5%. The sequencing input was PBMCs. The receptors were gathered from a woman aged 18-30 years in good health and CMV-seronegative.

The CDR3 bases are TGTGCCAGCAGCTCCCTTCCCGGCTACACCTTC. As protein: CASSSLPGYTF. This chain joins TRBV7-2 and TRBJ1-2; D unclear. With 4 bases removed from V and 8 bases from J, the gap between germline ends came to 8 bases. Germline loops: CDR1 SGHTA, CDR2 FQGNSA. The CDR3 covers 11 residues.

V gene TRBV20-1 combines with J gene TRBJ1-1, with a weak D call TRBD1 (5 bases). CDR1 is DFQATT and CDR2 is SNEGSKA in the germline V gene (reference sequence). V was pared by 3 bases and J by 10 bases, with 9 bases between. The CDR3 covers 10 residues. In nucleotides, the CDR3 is TGCAGTGCTAGCGCAGGGCCAGCTTTCTTT. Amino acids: CSASAGPAFF.

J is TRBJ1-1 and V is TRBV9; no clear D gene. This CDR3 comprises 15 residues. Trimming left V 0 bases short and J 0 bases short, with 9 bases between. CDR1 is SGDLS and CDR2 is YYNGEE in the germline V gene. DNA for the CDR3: TGTGCCAGCAGCGTAGGGGGAGAGATGAACACTGAAGCTTTCTTT. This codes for CASSVGGEMNTEAFF.

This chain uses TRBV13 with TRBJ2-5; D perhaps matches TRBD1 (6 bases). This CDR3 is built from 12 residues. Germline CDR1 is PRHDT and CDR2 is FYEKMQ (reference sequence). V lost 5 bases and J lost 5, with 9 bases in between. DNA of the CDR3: TGTGCCAGCAGCCAAGGGGGTGAGACCCAGTACTTC. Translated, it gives CASSQGGETQYF.

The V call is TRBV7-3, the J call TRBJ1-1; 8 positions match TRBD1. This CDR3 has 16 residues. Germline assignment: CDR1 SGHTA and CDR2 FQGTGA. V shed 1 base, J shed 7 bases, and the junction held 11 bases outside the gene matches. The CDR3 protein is CASSLRGPGQGGEAFF. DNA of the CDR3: TGTGCCAGCAGCTTAAGGGGGCCCGGACAGGGTGGTGAAGCTTTCTTT.